One TCR beta chain is described in this entry. Amplification yielded TCR beta CDR3 regions, with RNA transcripts as the source. The HTBI primer set was used in a first-round RT-PCR of the TCR CDR3. TCRdb analysed the multiplex PCR reads with MiXCR anew, one entry per CDR3 protein. The sample lists about 640,000 distinct CDR3 sequences; 20% to 25% were seen once. The data were obtained in a study of T cells in Graves' hyperthyroidism and ophthalmopathy. V was clipped by 4 bases and J by 0 bases; unmatched bases: 4. The germline gives CDR1 SGHRS, CDR2 YFSETQ. The CDR3 extends over 14 amino acids. The chain recombines TRBV5-1 with TRBJ2-7, with TRBD1 matching 7 bases. Sequences were obtained from blood. This clonotype was sampled from a man aged 25-45 years with Graves' ophthalmopathy. The DNA of the CDR3 is TGCGCCAGCAGCCGGGACAGCAACTCCTACGAGCAGTACTTC. This sequence encodes CASSRDSNSYEQYF.